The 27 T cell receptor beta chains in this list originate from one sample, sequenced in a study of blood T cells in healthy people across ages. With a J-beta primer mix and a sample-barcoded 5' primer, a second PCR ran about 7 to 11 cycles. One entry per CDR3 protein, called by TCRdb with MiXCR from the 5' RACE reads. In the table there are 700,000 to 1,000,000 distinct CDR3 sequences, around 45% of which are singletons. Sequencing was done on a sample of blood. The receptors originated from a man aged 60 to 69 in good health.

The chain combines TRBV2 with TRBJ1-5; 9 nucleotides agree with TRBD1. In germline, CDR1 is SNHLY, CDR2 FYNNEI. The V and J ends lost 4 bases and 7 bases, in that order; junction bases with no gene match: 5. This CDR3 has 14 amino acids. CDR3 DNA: TGTGCCAGCAGTGGGACAGGGGTTTTGCAGCCCCAGCATTTT. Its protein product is CASSGTGVLQPQHF.

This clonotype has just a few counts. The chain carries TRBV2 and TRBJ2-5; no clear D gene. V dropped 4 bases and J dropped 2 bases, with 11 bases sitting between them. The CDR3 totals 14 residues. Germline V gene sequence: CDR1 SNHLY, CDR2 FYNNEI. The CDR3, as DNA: TGTGCCAGCAGTGGTGTGGGCCTACAAGAGACCCAGTACTTC. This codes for CASSGVGLQETQYF.

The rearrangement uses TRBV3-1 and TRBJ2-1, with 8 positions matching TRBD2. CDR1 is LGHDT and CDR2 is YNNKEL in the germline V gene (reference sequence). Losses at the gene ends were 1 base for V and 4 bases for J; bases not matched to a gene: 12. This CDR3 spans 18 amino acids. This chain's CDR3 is CASSQGTSLRPGYNEQFF. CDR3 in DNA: TGTGCCAGCAGCCAAGGGACTAGCCTGCGACCTGGATACAATGAGCAGTTCTTC.

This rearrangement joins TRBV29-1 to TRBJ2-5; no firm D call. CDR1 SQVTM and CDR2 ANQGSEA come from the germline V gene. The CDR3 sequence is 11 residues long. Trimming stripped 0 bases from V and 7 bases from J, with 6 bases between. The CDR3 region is CSVEEGSTQYF. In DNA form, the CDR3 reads TGCAGCGTTGAAGAGGGGTCGACCCAGTACTTC.

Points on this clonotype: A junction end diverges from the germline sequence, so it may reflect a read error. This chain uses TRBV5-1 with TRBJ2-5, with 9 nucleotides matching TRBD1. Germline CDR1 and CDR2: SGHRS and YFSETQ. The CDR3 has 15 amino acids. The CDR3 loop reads CAGSAGTGPSETQYF. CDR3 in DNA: TGCGCCGGCAGCGCCGGGACAGGGCCCTCTGAGACTCAGTACTTC.

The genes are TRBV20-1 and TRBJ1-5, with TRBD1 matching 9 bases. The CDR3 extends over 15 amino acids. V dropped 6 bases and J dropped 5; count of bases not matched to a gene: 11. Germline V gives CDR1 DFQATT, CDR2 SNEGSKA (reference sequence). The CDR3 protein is CSANEDRGAYQPQHF. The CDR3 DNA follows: TGCAGTGCGAACGAGGACAGGGGTGCGTATCAGCCCCAGCATTTT.

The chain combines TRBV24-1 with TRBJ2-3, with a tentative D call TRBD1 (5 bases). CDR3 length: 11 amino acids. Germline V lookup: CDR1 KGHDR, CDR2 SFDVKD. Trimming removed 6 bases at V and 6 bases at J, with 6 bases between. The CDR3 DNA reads TGTGCCACCAGTAAGGGGGATACGCAGTATTTT. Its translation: CATSKGDTQYF.

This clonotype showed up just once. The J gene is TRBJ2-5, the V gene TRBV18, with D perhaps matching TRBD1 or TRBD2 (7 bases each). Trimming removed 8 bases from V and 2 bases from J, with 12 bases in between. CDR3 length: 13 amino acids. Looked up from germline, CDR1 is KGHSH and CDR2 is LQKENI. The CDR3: CASQGGIQETQYF. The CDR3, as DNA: TGTGCCAGCCAGGGGGGGATTCAAGAGACCCAGTACTTC.

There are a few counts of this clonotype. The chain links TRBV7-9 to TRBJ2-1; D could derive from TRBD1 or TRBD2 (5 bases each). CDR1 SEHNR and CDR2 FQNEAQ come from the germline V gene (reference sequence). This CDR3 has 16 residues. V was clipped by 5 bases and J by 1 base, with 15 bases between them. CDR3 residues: CASSPGPRGSYNEQFF. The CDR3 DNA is TGTGCCAGCAGCCCGGGACCCCGAGGTTCCTACAATGAGCAGTTCTTC.

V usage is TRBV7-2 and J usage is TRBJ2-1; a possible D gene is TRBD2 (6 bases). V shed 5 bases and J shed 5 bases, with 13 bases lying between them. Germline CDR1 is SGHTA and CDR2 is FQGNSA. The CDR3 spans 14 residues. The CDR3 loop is CASSKAEGHNEQFF. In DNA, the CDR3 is TGTGCCAGCAGCAAAGCGGAGGGGCACAATGAGCAGTTCTTC.

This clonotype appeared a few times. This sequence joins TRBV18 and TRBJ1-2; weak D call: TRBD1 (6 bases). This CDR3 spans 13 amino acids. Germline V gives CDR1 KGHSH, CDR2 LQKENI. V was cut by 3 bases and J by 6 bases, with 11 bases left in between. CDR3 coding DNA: TGTGCCAGCTCACCGGACAGCCTCCATGGCTACACCTTC. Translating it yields CASSPDSLHGYTF.

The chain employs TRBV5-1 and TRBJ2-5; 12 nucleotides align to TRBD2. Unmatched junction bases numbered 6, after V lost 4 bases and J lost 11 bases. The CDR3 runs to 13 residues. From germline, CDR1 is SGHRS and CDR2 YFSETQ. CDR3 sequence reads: CASSPPGLAGQYF. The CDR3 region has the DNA TGCGCCAGCAGCCCACCCGGACTAGCGGGGCAGTACTTC.

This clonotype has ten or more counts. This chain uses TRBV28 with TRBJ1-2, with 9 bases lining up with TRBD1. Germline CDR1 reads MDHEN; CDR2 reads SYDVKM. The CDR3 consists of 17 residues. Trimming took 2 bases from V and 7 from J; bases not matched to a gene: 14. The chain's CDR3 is CASSLPGQGPPVGGYTF. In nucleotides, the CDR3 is TGTGCCAGCAGTTTACCGGGACAGGGTCCCCCTGTTGGTGGCTACACCTTC.

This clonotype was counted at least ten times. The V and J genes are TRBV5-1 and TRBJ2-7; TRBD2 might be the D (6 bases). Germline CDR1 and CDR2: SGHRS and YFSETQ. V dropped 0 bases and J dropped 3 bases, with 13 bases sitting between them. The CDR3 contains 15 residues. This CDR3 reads CASSLDRGLFYEQYF. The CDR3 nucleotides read TGCGCCAGCAGCTTGGATCGGGGACTTTTCTACGAGCAGTACTTC.

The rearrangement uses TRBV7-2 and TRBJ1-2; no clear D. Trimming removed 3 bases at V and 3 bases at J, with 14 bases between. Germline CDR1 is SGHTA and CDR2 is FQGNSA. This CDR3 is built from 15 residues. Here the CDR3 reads CASSLGPGNDYGYTF. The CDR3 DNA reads TGTGCCAGCAGCTTGGGTCCTGGGAATGACTATGGCTACACCTTC.

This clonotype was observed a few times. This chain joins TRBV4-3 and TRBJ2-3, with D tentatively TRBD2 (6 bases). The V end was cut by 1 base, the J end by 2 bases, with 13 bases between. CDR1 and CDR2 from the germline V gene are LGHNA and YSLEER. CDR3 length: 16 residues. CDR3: CASSQGGRTTTDTQYF. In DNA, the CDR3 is TGCGCCAGCAGCCAAGGGGGCCGGACTACCACAGATACGCAGTATTTT.

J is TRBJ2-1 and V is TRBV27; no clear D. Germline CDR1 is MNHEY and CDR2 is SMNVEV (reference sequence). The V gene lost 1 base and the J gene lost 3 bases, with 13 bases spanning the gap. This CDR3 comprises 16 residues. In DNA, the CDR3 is TGTGCCAGCAGTTTATTGTCCCGAGCCCTCTACAATGAGCAGTTCTTC. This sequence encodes CASSLLSRALYNEQFF.

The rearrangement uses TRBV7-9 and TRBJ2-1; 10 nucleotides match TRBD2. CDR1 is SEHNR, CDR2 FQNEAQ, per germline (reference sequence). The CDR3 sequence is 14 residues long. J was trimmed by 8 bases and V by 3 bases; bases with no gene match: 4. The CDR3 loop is CASSFVGTSDEQFF. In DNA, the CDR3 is TGTGCCAGCAGCTTTGTTGGGACTAGCGATGAGCAGTTCTTC.

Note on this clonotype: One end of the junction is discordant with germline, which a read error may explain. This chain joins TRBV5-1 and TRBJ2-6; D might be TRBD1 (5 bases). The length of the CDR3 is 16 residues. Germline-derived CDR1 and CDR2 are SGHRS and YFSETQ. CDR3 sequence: CASSAPLSSGADVLTF. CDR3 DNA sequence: TGCGCCAGCAGCGCCCCCCTTAGCTCTGGGGCCGACGTCCTGACTTTC.

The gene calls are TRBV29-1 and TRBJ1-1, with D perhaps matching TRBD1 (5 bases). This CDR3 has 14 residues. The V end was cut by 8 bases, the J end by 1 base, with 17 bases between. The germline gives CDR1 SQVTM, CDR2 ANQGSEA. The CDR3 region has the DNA TGCAGCCTCTCCGGAGGGACGGGGAACACTGAAGCTTTCTTT. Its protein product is CSLSGGTGNTEAFF.

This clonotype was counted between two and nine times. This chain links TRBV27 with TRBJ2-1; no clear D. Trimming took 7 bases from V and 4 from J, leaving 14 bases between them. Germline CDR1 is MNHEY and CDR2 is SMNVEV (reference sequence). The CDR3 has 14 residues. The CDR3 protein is CASTSSTGYNEQFF. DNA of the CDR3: TGTGCCAGCACCTCCTCTACCGGGTACAATGAGCAGTTCTTC.

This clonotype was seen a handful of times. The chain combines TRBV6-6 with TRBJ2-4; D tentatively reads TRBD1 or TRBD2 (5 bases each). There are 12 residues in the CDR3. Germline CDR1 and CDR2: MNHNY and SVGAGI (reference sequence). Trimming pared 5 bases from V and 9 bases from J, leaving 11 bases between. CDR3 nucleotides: TGTGCCAGCAGTGGGACCCTCGGCATTCAGTACTTC. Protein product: CASSGTLGIQYF.

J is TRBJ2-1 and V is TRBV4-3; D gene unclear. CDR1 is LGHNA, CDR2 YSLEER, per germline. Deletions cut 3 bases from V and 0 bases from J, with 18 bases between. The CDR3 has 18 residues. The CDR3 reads CASSQYDPAGSSYNEQFF. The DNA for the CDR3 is TGCGCCAGCAGCCAGTACGATCCGGCCGGAAGCTCCTACAATGAGCAGTTCTTC.

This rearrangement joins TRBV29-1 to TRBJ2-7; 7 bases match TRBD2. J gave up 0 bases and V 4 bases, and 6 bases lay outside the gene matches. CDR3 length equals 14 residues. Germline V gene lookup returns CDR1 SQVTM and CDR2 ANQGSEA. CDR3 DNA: TGCAGCGTTGCAGTGGGGGGGTCCTCCTACGAGCAGTACTTC. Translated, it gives CSVAVGGSSYEQYF.

CDR3 region: CASSYSFRLASYEQYF. CDR3 DNA: TGTGCCAGCAGTTACTCTTTCCGACTAGCGTCCTACGAGCAGTACTTC. The V call is TRBV6-5, the J call TRBJ2-7, with TRBD2 matching over 8 bases. The germline V gene encodes CDR1 MNHEY and CDR2 SVGAGI. Trimming took 0 bases from V and 1 from J; bases not matched to a gene: 5. The CDR3 has 16 residues.

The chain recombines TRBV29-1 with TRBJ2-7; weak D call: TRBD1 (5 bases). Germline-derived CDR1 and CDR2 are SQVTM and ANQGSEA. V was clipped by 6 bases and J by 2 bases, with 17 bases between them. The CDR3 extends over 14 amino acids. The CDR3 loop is CSVGGREYPYEQYF. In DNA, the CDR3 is TGCAGCGTAGGCGGCAGGGAATATCCCTACGAGCAGTACTTC.

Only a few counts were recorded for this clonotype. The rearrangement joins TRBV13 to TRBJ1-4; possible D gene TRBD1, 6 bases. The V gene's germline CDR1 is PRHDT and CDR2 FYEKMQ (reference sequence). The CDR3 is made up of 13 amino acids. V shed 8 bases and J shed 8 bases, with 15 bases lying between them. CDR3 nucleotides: TGTGCCAGCTCGAAGGGGGGAGACGAAAAACTGTTTTTT. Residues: CASSKGGDEKLFF.